These T cell receptor beta chains were read from a single sample in a study of blood T cell repertoires in COVID-19. Method: immunoSEQ multiplex PCR; TCRdb's copy keeps in-frame clones and lacks some. Of 110,000 to 150,000 clones listed, around 73% are singletons. Sequencing was performed on PBMCs or T cells enriched from blood (not recorded which). The receptors shown here come from a woman between 50 and 59 years old who had recovered from COVID-19. CDR3s include the opening cysteine and the closing phenylalanine or tryptophan. Fields, in order: CDR3 protein, CDR3 DNA, J gene, V gene, D gene, clone size. D genes are given only for firm matches. Expanded clones get a size class; other rows say once, few or many, or leave the size out.

CSVGQGARETQYF,TGCAGCGTCGGACAGGGGGCAAGAGAGACCCAGTACTTC,TRBJ2-5,TRBV29-1,TRBD1,.
CASSEDRVGYNEQFF,TGCGCCAGCAGTGAGGACAGGGTAGGATACAATGAGCAGTTCTTC,TRBJ2-1,TRBV10-1,TRBD1,few
CASSLKGGAGRNEKLFF,TGTGCCAGCAGTTTAAAGGGTGGTGCAGGGAGGAATGAAAAACTGTTTTTT,TRBJ1-4,TRBV27,.,.
CASSTRQGTQPFF,TGCGCCAGCAGCACTAGACAGGGCACTCAACCGTTCTTC,TRBJ2-1,TRBV5-1,TRBD1,.
CASSPPGSSGGGTNYGYTF,TGTGCCAGCTCACCACCGGGGTCATCCGGCGGGGGTACTAACTATGGCTACACCTTC,TRBJ1-2,TRBV18,.,.
CASSRTANNEKLFF,TGTGCCAGCAGTCGGACAGCCAATAATGAAAAACTGTTTTTT,TRBJ1-4,TRBV6-5,.,.
CAISESRTGVRYNEQFF,TGTGCCATCAGTGAGTCGAGAACGGGGGTCCGATACAATGAGCAGTTCTTC,TRBJ2-1,TRBV10-3,.,.
CAIRTHPSSYEQYF,TGTGCCATCAGGACACACCCGTCGAGCTACGAGCAGTACTTC,TRBJ2-7,TRBV10-3,.,.
CASSMSARGAYQPQHF,TGTGCCAGTAGTATGTCGGCCAGGGGGGCTTATCAGCCCCAGCATTTT,TRBJ1-5,TRBV19,TRBD1,few
CASSPGGASTEAFF,TGTGCCAGTAGTCCAGGGGGCGCGAGCACTGAAGCTTTCTTT,TRBJ1-1,TRBV19,TRBD1,few
CASRTQGAEAFF,TGTGCCAGCAGGACACAGGGCGCTGAAGCTTTCTTT,TRBJ1-1,TRBV12-3/TRBV12-4,.,.
CASSKRPGQMFQETQYF,TGTGCCAGCAGTAAGAGACCGGGACAGATGTTCCAAGAGACCCAGTACTTC,TRBJ2-5,TRBV5-6,TRBD1,.
CASSSGTEGEEKLFF,TGTGCCAGCAGTTCAGGAACAGAGGGGGAGGAAAAACTGTTTTTT,TRBJ1-4,TRBV28,.,.
CASSLLGARIGYTF,TGTGCCAGCAGCTTACTGGGGGCCCGTATCGGCTACACCTTC,TRBJ1-2,TRBV11-2,.,.
CASSYPGFTGELFF,TGTGCCAGCAGTTACCCGGGGTTCACCGGGGAGCTGTTTTTT,TRBJ2-2,TRBV6-5,.,.
CASSLVGAGNDEQFF,TGTGCCAGCAGCTTGGTTGGAGCGGGGAACGATGAGCAGTTCTTC,TRBJ2-1,TRBV5-4,TRBD2,.
CSYSTAGALDTQYF,TGCAGTTATTCGACGGCGGGGGCTTTAGATACGCAGTATTTT,TRBJ2-3,TRBV29-1,.,.
CASSQPGQRWEKLFF,TGTGCCAGCAGTCAACCGGGACAGAGGTGGGAAAAACTGTTTTTT,TRBJ1-4,TRBV27,TRBD1,.
CASSSSGTANSPLHF,TGTGCCAGCAGCTCCTCCGGGACAGCTAATTCACCCCTCCACTTT,TRBJ1-6,TRBV27,TRBD1,.
CASSLDVLGAPGNTIYF,TGTGCCAGCAGCTTAGATGTTTTGGGGGCCCCTGGAAACACCATATATTTT,TRBJ1-3,TRBV11-2,.,.
CASRLQGYSNQPQHF,TGTGCCAGCAGATTACAGGGTTATAGCAATCAGCCCCAGCATTTT,TRBJ1-5,TRBV6-5,.,.
CATSDPSLAEYTDTQYF,TGTGCCACCAGTGACCCCTCTCTAGCGGAGTACACAGATACGCAGTATTTT,TRBJ2-3,TRBV24-1,TRBD2,.
CASSHYWTESGANVLTF,TGTGCCAGCAGCCATTATTGGACAGAGTCTGGGGCCAACGTCCTGACTTTC,TRBJ2-6,TRBV3-1/TRBV3-2,.,few
CASSFASGGGTDTQYF,TGTGCCAGCAGTTTCGCTAGCGGGGGGGGCACAGATACGCAGTATTTT,TRBJ2-3,TRBV27,TRBD2,.
CASSLVEATEAFF,TGTGCCAGCAGCTTGGTAGAGGCCACTGAAGCTTTCTTT,TRBJ1-1,TRBV5-4,.,.
CASRERSNYGYTF,TGTGCCAGTAGGGAGAGGAGTAACTATGGCTACACCTTC,TRBJ1-2,TRBV19,.,few
CASSRTPLGNQPQHF,TGTGCCAGTAGTCGGACTCCCCTCGGCAATCAGCCCCAGCATTTT,TRBJ1-5,TRBV19,.,few
CASRAVSYNEQFF,TGTGCCAGCCGAGCGGTTTCCTACAATGAGCAGTTCTTC,TRBJ2-1,TRBV11-1,.,once
CASSLADNSHTDTQYF,TGCGCCAGCAGCTTGGCTGATAACAGCCACACAGATACGCAGTATTTT,TRBJ2-3,TRBV5-1,.,.
CATRTADTEAFF,TGTGCCACCAGGACAGCAGACACTGAAGCTTTCTTT,TRBJ1-1,TRBV24-1,.,.
CASSPHLRDRSGYTEAFF,TGTGCCAGCAGCCCGCATCTTAGGGACAGGAGTGGATACACTGAAGCTTTCTTT,TRBJ1-1,TRBV7-9,TRBD1,once
CASSPRDRYNTEAFF,TGTGCCAGCAGTCCCCGGGACAGGTACAACACTGAAGCTTTCTTT,TRBJ1-1,TRBV6-5,TRBD1,.
CASSLQGEYGEAFF,TGTGCCAGCAGCTTACAGGGGGAGTATGGTGAAGCTTTCTTT,TRBJ1-1,TRBV7-9,TRBD1,.
CASVGATNEKLFF,TGTGCCAGTGTAGGGGCAACTAATGAAAAACTGTTTTTT,TRBJ1-4,TRBV2,.,.
CASSPPGTGGLNEQFF,TGTGCCAGCAGCCCGCCCGGGACAGGGGGCCTGAATGAGCAGTTCTTC,TRBJ2-1,TRBV11-3,TRBD1,once
CVRSHTSGRDTQYF,TGTGTCAGAAGCCACACTAGCGGGCGTGATACGCAGTATTTT,TRBJ2-3,TRBV7-5,.,.